These 18 T cell receptor beta chains originate from one sample sequenced in a study of circulating CD8 cells and anti-PD-1 response in melanoma. The QIAseq Immune Repertoire TCR panel built the libraries from roughly 15 ng of total RNA. TCRdb independently ran MiXCR on the reads; one entry per CDR3 protein. This sample carries about 250 distinct CDR3 sequences, about 8.2% of them seen once, and the ten largest clones take around 38%. From live CD3+CD8+TCRalphabeta+ cells, four PD-1 and/or TIGIT subsets were sorted. The sample in question was CD8+ T cells from PBMCs, obtained at baseline or after one month of anti-PD-1 therapy (not recorded which). The receptors were gathered from a human donor with melanoma.

Regarding this clonotype: A much bigger clone sits one base away, suggesting this may be a read error. This chain connects TRBV2 to TRBJ2-1; the D call may be TRBD1 or TRBD2 (6 bases each). From germline, CDR1 is SNHLY and CDR2 FYNNEI. The CDR3 runs to 15 residues. The CDR3 protein is CASKKGGGSYDEQFF. The CDR3 bases are TGTGCCAGCAAGAAGGGGGGAGGCTCCTACGATGAGCAGTTCTTC.

The CDR3 DNA is TGTGCCAGCAGTTACGGACCGTGGATAAACAATGAGCAGTTCTTC. This encodes CASSYGPWINNEQFF. This chain connects TRBV6-2 or TRBV6-3 to TRBJ2-1; D call uncertain. Germline values: CDR1 MNHEY, CDR2 SVGEGT. The V gene lost 2 bases and the J gene lost 5 bases, with 13 bases spanning the gap. CDR3 length equals 15 residues.

J is TRBJ2-7 and V is TRBV30; 7 nucleotides match TRBD1. V was pared by 3 bases and J by 0 bases, with 8 bases of the junction left unmatched. Per the germline V gene, CDR1 is GTSNPN and CDR2 is SVGIG (reference sequence). This CDR3 is built from 15 residues. The CDR3 nucleotides are TGTGCCTGGAGCCCATTCAGGGGGAGCTCCTACGAGCAGTACTTC. Encoded protein: CAWSPFRGSSYEQYF.

By share, this clonotype ranks as large. V and J are TRBV19 and TRBJ1-2; 7 bases match TRBD1. The CDR3 contains 13 residues. Per germline, CDR1 LNHDA and CDR2 SQIVND (reference sequence). Unmatched junction bases numbered 7, after V lost 4 bases and J lost 8 bases. The CDR3 region is CASSTGQDGGYTF. The CDR3 DNA sequence: TGTGCCAGTAGTACCGGACAGGACGGAGGCTACACCTTC. Full variable domain (remainder filled in from reference TRBV19 and TRBJ1-2): DGGITQSPKYLFRKEGQNVTLSCEQNLNHDAMYWYRQDPGQGLRLIYYSQIVNDFQKGDIAEGYSVSREKKESFPLTVTSAQKNPTAFYLCASSTGQDGGYTFGSGTRLTVV.

In its sample, this clonotype is large (0.1 to 1%). The chain combines TRBV18 with TRBJ1-1, with TRBD1 as a possible D gene (5 bases). The V gene's germline CDR1 is KGHSH and CDR2 LQKENI. Trimming took off 3 bases at V and 4 bases at J, with 15 bases between the two ends. The length of the CDR3 is 15 residues. The CDR3 spells CASSPAGYGVTEAFF. The CDR3 DNA reads TGTGCCAGCTCACCGGCAGGGTACGGGGTCACTGAAGCTTTCTTT.

This clonotype qualifies as medium-sized. A much larger clone lies one base from this, so it may be a read error. The chain carries TRBV19 and TRBJ1-3; D is uncertain. This CDR3 has 16 amino acids. From germline, CDR1 is LNHDA and CDR2 SQIVND (reference sequence). The CDR3 loop reads CASSMNMRLTGNTTYF. The CDR3, as DNA: TGTGCCAGTAGTATGAATATGCGGCTAACTGGAAACACCACATATTTT.

By frequency in the sample, this clonotype is medium-sized. V is TRBV19 and J is TRBJ2-7, with 7 bases that match TRBD1. With 10 bases clipped from V and 2 bases from J, the junction kept 2 bases outside the gene matches. This CDR3 contains 11 residues. The germline CDR1 and CDR2 sequences are LNHDA and SQIVND (reference sequence). CDR3 in amino acids: CATGTAYEQYF. CDR3 in DNA: TGTGCCACCGGGACAGCCTACGAGCAGTACTTC.

By share, this clonotype counts as large. The V and J genes are TRBV25-1 and TRBJ2-7; D gene ambiguous. The CDR3 covers 14 residues. CDR1 and CDR2 (germline): MGHDK, SYGVNS. Trimming pared 0 bases from V and 3 bases from J, leaving 9 bases between. The CDR3 spells CASSEYGSFYEQYF. In DNA, the CDR3 is TGTGCCAGCAGTGAATATGGCAGCTTCTACGAGCAGTACTTC.

By proportion, this clonotype is large. In nucleotides, the CDR3 is TGCAGCGTTTTCGACAGGGGGCGTGAAGAGACCCAGTACTTC. It translates to CSVFDRGREETQYF. The V call is TRBV29-1, the J call TRBJ2-5, with 10 nucleotides matching TRBD1. The CDR3 contains 14 residues. J lost 3 bases, V lost 5 bases, and 6 bases had no gene match. The V gene's germline CDR1 is SQVTM and CDR2 ANQGSEA. Supplemented by reference TRBV29-1 and TRBJ2-5, the full variable domain reads SAVISQKPSRDICQRGTSLTIQCQVDSQVTMMFWYRQQPGQSLTLIATANQGSEATYESGFVIDKFPISRPNLTFSTLTVSNMSPEDSSIYLCSVFDRGREETQYFGPGTRLLVL.

This clonotype ranks as large. The rearrangement joins TRBV7-2 to TRBJ2-1, with TRBD2 identical over 12 bases. The J segment lost 4 bases and the V segment lost 8 bases, leaving 3 bases of the junction unmatched. The CDR3 has 14 residues. The germline V gene has CDR1 SGHTA and CDR2 FQGNSA. The CDR3 DNA is TGTGCCAGCGGGGGACTAGCGGGTTACAATGAGCAGTTCTTC. Amino acids: CASGGLAGYNEQFF.

By its share, this clonotype is medium-sized. The J gene is TRBJ2-2, the V gene TRBV10-3; the match to TRBD2 covers 9 bases. This CDR3 contains 16 residues. With 3 bases clipped from V and 7 bases from J, the junction kept 9 bases outside the gene matches. The V gene's germline CDR1 is ENHRY and CDR2 SYGVKD. This CDR3 is CAISDAGGGAGGELFF. CDR3 in DNA: TGTGCCATCAGTGACGCCGGCGGGGGGGCAGGCGGGGAGCTGTTTTTT.

In this sample, this clonotype is medium-sized. This may be a read error, as it is one base from a much larger clone. This chain uses TRBV2 with TRBJ2-4; 7 positions match TRBD2. There are 19 residues in the CDR3. CDR1 is SNHLY and CDR2 is FYNNEI in the germline V gene. With V trimmed by 5 bases and J by 0 bases, 16 bases remained unmatched. The DNA for the CDR3 is TGTGCCAGCAGTCAATGGAGAGGCGGGAGAGTCCTAGCCAAAAACATTCAGTACTTC. This gives the protein CASSQWRGGRVLAKNIQYF.

By share, this clonotype counts as large (0.1 to 1%). The J gene is TRBJ1-5, the V gene TRBV27; D is possibly TRBD1 (5 bases). This CDR3 has 13 residues. V lost 5 bases and J 9 bases, leaving 14 bases between the germline ends. CDR1 is MNHEY and CDR2 is SMNVEV in the germline V gene (reference sequence). CDR3 bases: TGTGCCAGCAGTCTAGGTCGCGGGGGGCCCCAGCATTTT. Protein product: CASSLGRGGPQHF.

Within the sample, this clonotype is large. V is TRBV20-1 and J is TRBJ2-1; D possibly corresponds to TRBD1 (5 bases). Trimming left V 0 bases short and J 9 bases short, with 9 bases between. The germline V gene has CDR1 DFQATT and CDR2 SNEGSKA (reference sequence). The length of the CDR3 is 12 residues. CDR3 loop: CSARDWGAEQFF. The CDR3 coding sequence is TGCAGTGCTAGAGATTGGGGCGCTGAGCAGTTCTTC.

This clonotype turned up a few times. V gene TRBV29-1 combines with J gene TRBJ2-3; the D gene is possibly TRBD2 (6 bases). The CDR3 consists of 15 residues. The ends were cut back, 4 bases at V and 2 bases at J, with 16 bases in the middle. Per germline, CDR1 SQVTM and CDR2 ANQGSEA. The CDR3 region is CSVAGVARNTDTQYF. Written as DNA, the CDR3 is TGCAGCGTTGCGGGGGTAGCGCGGAACACAGATACGCAGTATTTT.

This clonotype is classed as medium-sized. A much larger clone is a single base away; this may be a read error. V usage is TRBV20-1 and J usage is TRBJ2-7, with 10 nucleotides matching TRBD1. Trimming removed 6 bases from V and 4 bases from J; junction bases left unmatched: 6. In germline, CDR1 is DFQATT, CDR2 SNEGSKA (reference sequence). The CDR3 runs to 13 residues. CDR3 coding DNA: TGCAGTGCCCGGACAGGGGGGGCGTACGAGCAGTACTTC. Protein product: CSARTGGAYEQYF.

By share of the sample, this clonotype is large. The chain recombines TRBV3-1 with TRBJ2-2; tentative D call: TRBD1 (6 bases). Germline V lookup: CDR1 LGHDT, CDR2 YNNKEL (reference sequence). With 2 bases removed from V and 2 bases from J, the gap between germline ends came to 9 bases. CDR3 length: 15 amino acids. The CDR3 loop is CASSQRDTNTGELFF. The CDR3 coding sequence is TGTGCCAGCAGCCAAAGGGACACCAACACCGGGGAGCTGTTTTTT.

This clonotype is labeled as large. The chain is built from TRBV9 and TRBJ2-3; TRBD2 matches at 13 bases. The CDR3 is 16 residues long. CDR1 is SGDLS, CDR2 YYNGEE, per germline. The J segment lost 4 bases and the V segment lost 4 bases, leaving 6 bases of the junction unmatched. The CDR3 sequence: CASSPLTSGGADTQYF. The DNA for the CDR3 is TGTGCCAGCAGCCCCCTCACTAGCGGGGGGGCAGATACGCAGTATTTT.